One and the same sample provided the 14 T cell receptor beta chains below, sequenced in a study of tumor and adjacent non-tumor tissue in lung cancer. The library came from three nested PCR rounds adapted from ARM-PCR protocols. From the multiplex PCR reads, TCRdb called clonotypes with MiXCR, one entry per CDR3 protein. Of some 100,000 distinct CDR3 sequences in the sample, 65% were seen once. This sample's RNA came from whole unsorted tissue. This non-tumor lung sample came from over 3 cm beyond the tumor edge. What was sequenced was distant non-tumor lung tissue. The receptor set was obtained from a man aged 25 to 45 with non-small cell lung cancer.

This clonotype was observed a handful of times. A much larger clone lies one base from this, so it may be a read error. The chain couples TRBV20-1 to TRBJ2-1, with D unresolved. The germline gives CDR1 DFQATT, CDR2 SNEGSKA (reference sequence). The CDR3 totals 13 residues. DNA of the CDR3: TGCAGTGTTAGAATTCAGAACTACAATGAGCAGTTCTTC. It specifies CSVRIQNYNEQFF.

As concerns this clonotype: A much more abundant neighbour one base away suggests this may be a read error. Here the CDR3 reads CASSPRGYSNQSQHF. The CDR3 nucleotides are TGTGCCAGCAGTCCGAGGGGTTATAGCAATCAGTCCCAGCATTTT. The rearrangement uses TRBV6-5 and TRBJ1-5, with a possible D match to TRBD1 (5 bases). CDR3 length equals 15 residues. Germline assignment: CDR1 MNHEY and CDR2 SVGAGI.

V is TRBV11-3 and J is TRBJ2-2; no definite D call. Deletions cut 1 base from V and 8 bases from J, with 8 bases between. This CDR3 comprises 13 residues. The germline V gene has CDR1 SGHNT and CDR2 YENEEA. CDR3 sequence (DNA): TGTGCCAGCAGCTTAGGAACCCCTGGGGAGCTGTTTTTT. Its protein product is CASSLGTPGELFF.

This clonotype was detected only a few times. Since a much larger clone is just one base distant, this may be a read error. The V and J genes are TRBV4-1 and TRBJ2-1; TRBD1 matches at 8 bases. Germline CDR1 and CDR2: MGHRA and YSYEKL. Losses at the gene ends were 7 bases for V and 4 bases for J; bases not matched to a gene: 6. CDR3 length equals 14 residues. The CDR3 reads CASKLDRVYNEQFF. The CDR3 DNA reads as TGCGCCAGCAAATTGGACAGGGTGTACAATGAGCAGTTCTTC.

This chain uses TRBV10-3 with TRBJ1-6; the D is unclear. This CDR3 region has 15 residues. The germline V and J ends were trimmed by 11 bases and 7 bases, with 21 bases remaining between them. The germline V gene encodes CDR1 ENHRY and CDR2 SYGVKD. CDR3 nucleotides: TGTGCCTTCACGGACGACGTCAGCTACAATTCACCCCTCCACTTT. It yields the protein CAFTDDVSYNSPLHF.

A note on this clonotype: No conserved phenylalanine or tryptophan ends this CDR3, so it is likely a read error. This chain connects TRBV6-2 or TRBV6-3 to TRBJ1-2; possibly TRBD1 for D (5 bases). Germline V gene sequence: CDR1 MNHEY, CDR2 SVGEGT. The CDR3 is 12 residues long. The ends were cut back, 5 bases at V and 5 bases at J, with 9 bases in the middle. As DNA, the CDR3 is TGTGCCAGCAGTCCGCAGGGATATGGCTACACCTCC. It codes for CASSPQGYGYTS.

A word on this clonotype: This may stem from a read error, because a much larger clone lies one nucleotide away. The V call is TRBV12-3 or TRBV12-4, the J call TRBJ2-7; the D call may be TRBD1 or TRBD2 (5 bases each). V was cut by 10 bases and J by 5 bases, with 21 bases left in between. This CDR3 has 14 residues. The CDR3 is CANSRGRSQNEQYF. CDR3 nucleotides: TGTGCCAACTCCCGGGGCAGGTCGCAGAACGAGCAGTACTTC.

A word on this clonotype: This clone may be a read error of a much larger clone one base away. The chain is built from TRBV7-9 and TRBJ1-3; a possible D gene is TRBD1 (6 bases). The CDR3 extends over 15 amino acids. CDR1 is SEHNR and CDR2 is FQNEAQ in the germline V gene (reference sequence). CDR3 nucleotide sequence: TGTGCCAGCAGCTTAGCGTCGACAGGTGGAAGCACCATATATTTT. Translation gives CASSLASTGGSTIYF.

This clonotype came up many times. One end of the junction varies from germline; a read error may be responsible. The J gene is TRBJ2-1, the V gene TRBV6-5; TRBD1 might be the D (5 bases). The CDR3 runs 15 residues. Germline V CDR1 and CDR2: MNHEY, SVGAGI. The CDR3 loop reads CASSSQPDSYNEQLF. The CDR3 DNA follows: TGTGCCAGCAGCTCCCAACCCGACAGTTACAATGAGCAGCTCTTC.

Concerning this clonotype itself: A much bigger clone sits one base away, suggesting this may be a read error. Lacking the conserved final phenylalanine or tryptophan, this CDR3 likely reflects a read error. This chain joins TRBV4-2 and TRBJ2-3; 7 nucleotides align to TRBD2. V lost 1 base and J lost 2; bases outside the gene matches: 3. This CDR3 has 15 amino acids. The V gene's germline CDR1 is LGHNA and CDR2 YNFKEQ. CDR3 sequence reads: CASSQGSGPTDTQYL. CDR3 nucleotides: TGTGCCAGCAGCCAAGGTAGCGGGCCCACAGATACGCAGTATTTG.

This clonotype was seen more than once but under ten times. A read error may produce the germline difference seen at one junction end. The V and J genes are TRBV6-1 and TRBJ2-2; TRBD1 might be the D (5 bases). CDR3 size: 14 residues. CDR1 is MNHNS and CDR2 is SASEGT in the germline V gene. CDR3 region: CASSELGVTGELFF. The CDR3, as DNA: TGTGCCAGCAGTGAATTAGGGGTCACCGGAGAGCTGTTTTTT.

The gene calls are TRBV6-2 or TRBV6-3 and TRBJ1-2; a possible D gene is TRBD1 (5 bases). This CDR3 has 13 residues. The V end was cut by 7 bases, the J end by 6 bases, with 15 bases between. The V gene's germline CDR1 is MNHEY and CDR2 SVGEGT. In nucleotides, the CDR3 is TGTGCCAGCACCGGGTCAGGCAGGGATGGCTACACCTTC. Its protein is CASTGSGRDGYTF.

On this clonotype: The conserved closing phenylalanine or tryptophan is absent in this CDR3, likely reflecting a read error. The chain employs TRBV6-2 or TRBV6-3 and TRBJ2-1; the match to TRBD1 covers 9 bases. From germline, CDR1 is MNHEY and CDR2 SVGEGT. This CDR3 is built from 20 residues. The CDR3 spells CTSSYSTGQGYLSSYNEQFI. The CDR3 DNA follows: TGTACCAGTAGTTACTCGACGGGACAGGGCTACCTAAGCTCCTACAATGAGCAGTTCATC.

As to this clonotype: Because it lacks the conserved phenylalanine or tryptophan at the end, this CDR3 is likely a read error. V gene TRBV5-4 combines with J gene TRBJ2-2, with 13 bases lining up with TRBD2. Germline V lookup: CDR1 SGHNT, CDR2 YYREEE (reference sequence). CDR3 length equals 17 residues. The CDR3 reads CASRDAGLAGVTGELFS. The CDR3 coding sequence is TGTGCCAGCAGGGACGCCGGACTAGCGGGAGTTACCGGTGAGCTGTTTTCT.